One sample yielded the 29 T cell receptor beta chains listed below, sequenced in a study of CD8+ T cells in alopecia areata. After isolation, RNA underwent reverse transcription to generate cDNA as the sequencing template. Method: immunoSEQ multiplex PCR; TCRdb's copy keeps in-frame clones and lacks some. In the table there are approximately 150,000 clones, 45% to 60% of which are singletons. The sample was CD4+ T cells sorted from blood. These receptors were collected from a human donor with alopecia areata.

The CDR3 reads CSVRGATNEKLFF. DNA of the CDR3: TGCAGCGTAAGGGGAGCAACTAATGAAAAACTGTTTTTT. This chain uses TRBV29-1 with TRBJ1-4; perhaps TRBD1 as D (5 bases). This CDR3 region has 13 residues. V was shortened by 6 bases and J by 0 bases, with 8 bases between the two germline ends. Germline V lookup: CDR1 SQVTM, CDR2 ANQGSEA.

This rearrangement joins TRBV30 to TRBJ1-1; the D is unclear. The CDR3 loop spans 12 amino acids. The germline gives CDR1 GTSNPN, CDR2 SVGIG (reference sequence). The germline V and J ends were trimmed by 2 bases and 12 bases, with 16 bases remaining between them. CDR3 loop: CAWSYQGGMTFF. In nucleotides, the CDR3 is TGTGCCTGGAGTTATCAAGGCGGAATGACTTTCTTT.

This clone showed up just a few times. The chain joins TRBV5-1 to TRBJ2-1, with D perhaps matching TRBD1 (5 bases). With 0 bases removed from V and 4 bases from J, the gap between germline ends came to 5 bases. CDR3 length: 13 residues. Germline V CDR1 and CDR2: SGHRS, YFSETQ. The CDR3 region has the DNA TGCGCCAGCAGCTTGGGACAGTACAATGAGCAGTTCTTC. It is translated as CASSLGQYNEQFF.

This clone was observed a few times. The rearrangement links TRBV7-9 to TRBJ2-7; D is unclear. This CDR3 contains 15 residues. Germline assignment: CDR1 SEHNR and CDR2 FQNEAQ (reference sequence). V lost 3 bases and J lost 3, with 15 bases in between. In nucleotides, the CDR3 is TGTGCCAGCAGCTTTGTTAGGGCAGGAGACTACGAGCAGTACTTC. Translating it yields CASSFVRAGDYEQYF.

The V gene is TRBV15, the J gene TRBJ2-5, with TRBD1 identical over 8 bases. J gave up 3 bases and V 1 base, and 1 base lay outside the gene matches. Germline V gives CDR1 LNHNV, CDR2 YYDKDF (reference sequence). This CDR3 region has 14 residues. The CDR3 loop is CATSRAGQEETQYF. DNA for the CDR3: TGTGCCACCAGCAGAGCGGGACAGGAAGAGACCCAGTACTTC.

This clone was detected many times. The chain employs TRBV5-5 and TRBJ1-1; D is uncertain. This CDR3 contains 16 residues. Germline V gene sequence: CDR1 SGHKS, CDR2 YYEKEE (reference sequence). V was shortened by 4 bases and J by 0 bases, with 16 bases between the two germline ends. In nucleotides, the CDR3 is TGTGCCAGCAGCATCACGGCAGGCCACATGAACACTGAAGCTTTCTTT. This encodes CASSITAGHMNTEAFF.

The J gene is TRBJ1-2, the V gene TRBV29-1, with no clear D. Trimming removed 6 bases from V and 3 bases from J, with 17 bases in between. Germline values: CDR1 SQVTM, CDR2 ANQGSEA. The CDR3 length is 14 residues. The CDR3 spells CSVGSPRLHYGYTF. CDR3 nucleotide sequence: TGCAGCGTCGGAAGTCCTCGACTTCACTATGGCTACACCTTC.

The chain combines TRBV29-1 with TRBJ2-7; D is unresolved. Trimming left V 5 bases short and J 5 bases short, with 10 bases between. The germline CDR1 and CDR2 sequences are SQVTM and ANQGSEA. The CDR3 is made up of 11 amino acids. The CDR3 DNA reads TGCAGCGTTTACGAGGCGAACGAGCAGTACTTC. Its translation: CSVYEANEQYF.

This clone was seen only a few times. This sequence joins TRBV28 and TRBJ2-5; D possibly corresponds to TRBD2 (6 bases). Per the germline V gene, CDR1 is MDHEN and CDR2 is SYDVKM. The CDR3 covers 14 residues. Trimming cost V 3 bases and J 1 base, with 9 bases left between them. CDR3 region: CASSFSRGQETQYF. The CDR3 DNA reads TGTGCCAGCAGTTTCTCGCGGGGCCAAGAGACCCAGTACTTC.

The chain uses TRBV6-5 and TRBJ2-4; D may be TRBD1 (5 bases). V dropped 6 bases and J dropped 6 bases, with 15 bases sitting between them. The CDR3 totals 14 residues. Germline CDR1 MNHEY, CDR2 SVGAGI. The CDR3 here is CASRETGVVNIQYF. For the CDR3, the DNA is TGTGCCAGCAGAGAAACAGGAGTTGTAAACATTCAGTACTTC.

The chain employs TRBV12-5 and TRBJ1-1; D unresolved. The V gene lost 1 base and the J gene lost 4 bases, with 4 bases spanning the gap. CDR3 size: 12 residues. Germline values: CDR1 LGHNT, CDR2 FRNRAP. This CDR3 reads CASGLGVTEAFF. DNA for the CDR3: TGTGCTAGTGGTTTGGGGGTCACTGAAGCTTTCTTT. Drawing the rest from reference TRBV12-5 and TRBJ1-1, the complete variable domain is DARVTQTPRHKVTEMGQEVTMRCQPILGHNTVFWYRQTMMQGLELLAYFRNRAPLDDSGMPKDRFSAEMPDATLATLKIQPSEPRDSAVYFCASGLGVTEAFFGQGTRLTVV.

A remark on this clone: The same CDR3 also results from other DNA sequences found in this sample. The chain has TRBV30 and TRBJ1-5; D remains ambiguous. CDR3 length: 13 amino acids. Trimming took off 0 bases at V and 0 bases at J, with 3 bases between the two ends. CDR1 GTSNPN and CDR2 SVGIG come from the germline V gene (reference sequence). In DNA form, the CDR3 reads TGTGCCTGGAGTGTACTTAGCAATCAGCCCCAGCATTTT. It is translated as CAWSVLSNQPQHF.

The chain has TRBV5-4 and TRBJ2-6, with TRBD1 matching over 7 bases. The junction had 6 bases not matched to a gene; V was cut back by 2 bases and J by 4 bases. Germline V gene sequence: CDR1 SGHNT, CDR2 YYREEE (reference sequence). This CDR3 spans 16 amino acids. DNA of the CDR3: TGTGCCAGCAGCTTACAGGGGCTGGGCGGGGCCAACGTCCTGACTTTC. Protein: CASSLQGLGGANVLTF.

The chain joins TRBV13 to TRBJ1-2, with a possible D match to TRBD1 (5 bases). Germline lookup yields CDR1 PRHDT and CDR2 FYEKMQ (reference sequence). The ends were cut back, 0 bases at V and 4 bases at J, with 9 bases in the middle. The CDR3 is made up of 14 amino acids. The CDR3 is CASSLGGLSYGYTF. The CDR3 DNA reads TGTGCCAGCAGCTTAGGGGGACTGAGCTATGGCTACACCTTC.

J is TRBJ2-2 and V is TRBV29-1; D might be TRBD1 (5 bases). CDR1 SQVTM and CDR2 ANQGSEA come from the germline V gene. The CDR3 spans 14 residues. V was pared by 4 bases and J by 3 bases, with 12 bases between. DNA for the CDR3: TGCAGCGTTGGCCCTTTAGGGGACACCGGGGAGCTGTTTTTT. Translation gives CSVGPLGDTGELFF.

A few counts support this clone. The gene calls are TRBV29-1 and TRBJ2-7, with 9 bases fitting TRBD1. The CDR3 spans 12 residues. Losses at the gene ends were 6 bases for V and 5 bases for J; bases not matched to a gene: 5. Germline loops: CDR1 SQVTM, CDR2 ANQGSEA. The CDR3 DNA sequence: TGCAGCGTAAAACAGGGGGCCCACGAGCAGTACTTC. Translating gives CSVKQGAHEQYF.

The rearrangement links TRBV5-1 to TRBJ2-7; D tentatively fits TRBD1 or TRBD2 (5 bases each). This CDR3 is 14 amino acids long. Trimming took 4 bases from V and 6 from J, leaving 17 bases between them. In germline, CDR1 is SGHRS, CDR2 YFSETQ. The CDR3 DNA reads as TGCGCCAGCAGCGTACGGGACGGAGATGGCGAGCAGTACTTC. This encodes CASSVRDGDGEQYF.

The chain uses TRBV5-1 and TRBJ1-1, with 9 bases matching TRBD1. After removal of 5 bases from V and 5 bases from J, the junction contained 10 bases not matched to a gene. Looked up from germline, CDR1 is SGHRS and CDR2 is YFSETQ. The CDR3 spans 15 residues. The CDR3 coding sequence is TGCGCCAGCAGGTTCACAGGGGGCGGGCGGACTGAAGCTTTCTTT. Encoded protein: CASRFTGGGRTEAFF. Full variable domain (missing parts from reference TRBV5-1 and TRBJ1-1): KAGVTQTPRYLIKTRGQQVTLSCSPISGHRSVSWYQQTPGQGLQFLFEYFSETQRNKGNFPGRFSGRQFSNSRSEMNVSTLELGDSALYLCASRFTGGGRTEAFFGQGTRLTVV.

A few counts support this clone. The CDR3 region is CSVASTYNEQFF. In nucleotides, the CDR3 is TGCAGCGTTGCGTCTACCTACAATGAGCAGTTCTTC. The chain joins TRBV29-1 to TRBJ2-1, with D unresolved. In germline, CDR1 is SQVTM, CDR2 ANQGSEA. V shed 4 bases and J shed 2 bases, with 6 bases lying between them. The CDR3 sequence is 12 residues long.

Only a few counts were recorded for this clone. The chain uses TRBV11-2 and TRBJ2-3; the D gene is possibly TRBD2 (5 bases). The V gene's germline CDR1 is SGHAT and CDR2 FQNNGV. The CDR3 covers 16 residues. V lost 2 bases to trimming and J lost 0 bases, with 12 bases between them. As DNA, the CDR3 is TGTGCCAGCAGCTTAAACCCGGGAACGAGCACAGATACGCAGTATTTT. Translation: CASSLNPGTSTDTQYF.

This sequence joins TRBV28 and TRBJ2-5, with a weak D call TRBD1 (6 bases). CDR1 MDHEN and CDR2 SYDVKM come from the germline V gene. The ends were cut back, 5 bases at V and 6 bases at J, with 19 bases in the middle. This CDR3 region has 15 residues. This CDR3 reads CASSPSGQVMKTQYF. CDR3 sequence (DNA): TGTGCCAGCAGTCCGTCGGGACAAGTAATGAAGACCCAGTACTTC.

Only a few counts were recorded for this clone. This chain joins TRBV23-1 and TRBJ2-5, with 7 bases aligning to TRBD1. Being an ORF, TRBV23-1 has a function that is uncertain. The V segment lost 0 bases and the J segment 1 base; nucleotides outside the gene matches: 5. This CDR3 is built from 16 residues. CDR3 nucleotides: TGCGCCAGCAGTCAATCGGGCAGGGGGTTCCAAGAGACCCAGTACTTC. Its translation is CASSQSGRGFQETQYF.

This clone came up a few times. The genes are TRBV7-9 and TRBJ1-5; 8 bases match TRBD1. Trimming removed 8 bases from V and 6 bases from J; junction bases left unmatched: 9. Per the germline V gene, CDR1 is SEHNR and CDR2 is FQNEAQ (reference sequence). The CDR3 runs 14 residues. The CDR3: CASSVQGASQPQHF. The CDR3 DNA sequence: TGTGCCAGCTCGGTGCAGGGGGCATCTCAGCCCCAGCATTTT. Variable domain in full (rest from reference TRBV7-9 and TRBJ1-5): DTGVSQNPRHKITKRGQNVTFRCDPISEHNRLYWYRQTLGQGPEFLTYFQNEAQLEKSRLLSDRFSAERPKGSFSTLEIQRTEQGDSAMYLCASSVQGASQPQHFGDGTRLSIL.

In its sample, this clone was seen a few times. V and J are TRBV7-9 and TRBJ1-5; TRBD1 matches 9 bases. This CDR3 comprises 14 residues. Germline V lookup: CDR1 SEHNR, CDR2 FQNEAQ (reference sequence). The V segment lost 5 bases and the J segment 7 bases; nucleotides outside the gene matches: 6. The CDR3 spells CASSPGQGRQPQHF. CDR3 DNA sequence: TGTGCCAGCAGCCCGGGACAGGGAAGGCAGCCCCAGCATTTT.

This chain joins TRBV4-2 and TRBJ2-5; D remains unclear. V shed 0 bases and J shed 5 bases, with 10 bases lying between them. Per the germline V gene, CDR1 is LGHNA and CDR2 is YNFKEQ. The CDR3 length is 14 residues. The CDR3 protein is CASSQENLVETQYF. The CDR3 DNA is TGTGCCAGCAGCCAAGAAAACCTTGTGGAGACCCAGTACTTC.

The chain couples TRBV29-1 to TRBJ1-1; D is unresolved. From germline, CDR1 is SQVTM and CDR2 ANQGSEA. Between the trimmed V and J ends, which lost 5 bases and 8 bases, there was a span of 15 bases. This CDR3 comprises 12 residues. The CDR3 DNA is TGCAGCGTTCAAGCCCAACGGGCAGAAGCTTTCTTT. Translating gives CSVQAQRAEAFF.

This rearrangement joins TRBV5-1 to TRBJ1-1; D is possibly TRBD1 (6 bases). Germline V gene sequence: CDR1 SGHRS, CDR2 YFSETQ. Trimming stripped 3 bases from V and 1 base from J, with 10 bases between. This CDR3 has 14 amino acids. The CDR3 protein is CASSSSTGNTEAFF. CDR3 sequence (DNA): TGCGCCAGCAGCTCCTCGACAGGGAACACTGAAGCTTTCTTT.

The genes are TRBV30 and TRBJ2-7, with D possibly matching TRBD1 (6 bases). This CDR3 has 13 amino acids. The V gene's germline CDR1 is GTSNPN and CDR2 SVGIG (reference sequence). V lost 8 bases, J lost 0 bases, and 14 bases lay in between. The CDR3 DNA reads TGTGCCCAGGGGACGGGAATCTCCTACGAGCAGTACTTC. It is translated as CAQGTGISYEQYF.

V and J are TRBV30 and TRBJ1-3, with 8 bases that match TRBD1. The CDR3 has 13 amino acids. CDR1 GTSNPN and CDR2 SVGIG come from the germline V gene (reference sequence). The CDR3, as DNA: TGTGCTTTCGACAGGGGATCTGGAAACACCATATATTTT. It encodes CAFDRGSGNTIYF.